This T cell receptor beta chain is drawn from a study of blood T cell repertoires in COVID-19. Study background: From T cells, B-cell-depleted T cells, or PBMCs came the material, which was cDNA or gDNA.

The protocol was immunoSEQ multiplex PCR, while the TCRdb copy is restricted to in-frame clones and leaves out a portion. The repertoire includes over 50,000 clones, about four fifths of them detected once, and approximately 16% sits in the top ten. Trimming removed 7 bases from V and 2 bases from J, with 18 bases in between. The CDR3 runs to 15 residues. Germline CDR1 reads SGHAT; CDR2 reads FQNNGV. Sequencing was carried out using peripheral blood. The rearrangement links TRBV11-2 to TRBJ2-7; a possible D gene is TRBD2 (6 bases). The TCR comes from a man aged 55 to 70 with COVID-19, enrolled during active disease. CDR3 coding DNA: TGTGCCAGCAATCTGGAGGGGATCGTCGCCTACGAGCAGTACTTC. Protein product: CASNLEGIVAYEQYF.